The 27 T cell receptor beta chains presented below share a single source sample, sequenced in a study of control samples from healthy donors and cancer patients. Assay used: immunoSEQ multiplex PCR; TCRdb lists only in-frame clones, some missing. The table includes some 140,000 clones, 70% to 90% detected once. The specimen sequenced was blood. The receptors shown here come from a young woman in good health.

V and J are TRBV15 and TRBJ1-6; D unclear. Trimming cost V 0 bases and J 9 bases, with 3 bases left between them. CDR3 length: 12 amino acids. Looked up from germline, CDR1 is LNHNV and CDR2 is YYDKDF (reference sequence). CDR3 region: CATSRDFSPLHF. As DNA, the CDR3 is TGTGCCACCAGCAGAGATTTTTCACCCCTCCACTTT.

The rearrangement joins TRBV2 to TRBJ1-1, with TRBD1 identical over 7 bases. CDR1 and CDR2 (germline): SNHLY, FYNNEI. With V trimmed by 8 bases and J by 1 base, 7 bases remained unmatched. This CDR3 is 14 amino acids long. The chain's CDR3 is CASGGTVKNTEAFF. CDR3 coding DNA: TGTGCCAGCGGTGGGACAGTGAAGAACACTGAAGCTTTCTTT.

As DNA, the CDR3 is TGTGCCAGCAGCTTAGATGGGGGACTGAACACTGAAGCTTTCTTT. Its translation: CASSLDGGLNTEAFF. V and J are TRBV7-6 and TRBJ1-1; tentatively, D is TRBD1 (5 bases). V was pared by 1 base and J by 0 bases, with 9 bases between. The CDR3 length is 15 residues. Germline CDR1 is SGHVS and CDR2 is FNYEAQ.

This chain uses TRBV19 with TRBJ1-5; TRBD1 might be the D (6 bases). The length of the CDR3 is 14 residues. The V end lost 7 bases, the J end lost 3 bases, and 13 bases lay between the germline ends. The germline gives CDR1 LNHDA, CDR2 SQIVND (reference sequence). CDR3 DNA sequence: TGTGCCAGTAAGAAGGGGGGGACCAATCAGCCCCAGCATTTT. Encoded protein: CASKKGGTNQPQHF. The entire variable domain, with the rest obtained from reference TRBV19 and TRBJ1-5, is as follows: DGGITQSPKYLFRKEGQNVTLSCEQNLNHDAMYWYRQDPGQGLRLIYYSQIVNDFQKGDIAEGYSVSREKKESFPLTVTSAQKNPTAFYLCASKKGGTNQPQHFGDGTRLSIL.

Regarding this clone: A read error may account for a junction end that differs from germline. The V and J genes are TRBV7-7 and TRBJ2-2, with TRBD2 matching over 9 bases. The CDR3 extends over 15 amino acids. Germline CDR1 SSHAT, CDR2 FNYEAQ (reference sequence). The CDR3 nucleotides are TGTGCTAGCAGCCCGACTAGCGGGAACACCGGGGAGCTGTTTTTT. This sequence encodes CASSPTSGNTGELFF.

This rearrangement joins TRBV6-1 to TRBJ2-5; 10 bases are a match to TRBD2. This CDR3 is built from 19 residues. With V trimmed by 2 bases and J by 5 bases, 17 bases remained unmatched. Germline V gives CDR1 MNHNS, CDR2 SASEGT. The CDR3 loop is CASSESPTAGGLQGETQYF. In DNA form, the CDR3 reads TGTGCCAGCAGTGAATCCCCCACAGCGGGAGGGCTTCAGGGGGAGACCCAGTACTTC.

The chain links TRBV19 to TRBJ2-7; D gene ambiguous. Germline V gene sequence: CDR1 LNHDA, CDR2 SQIVND (reference sequence). The CDR3 spans 13 residues. V was cut by 6 bases and J by 1 base, with 10 bases left in between. The CDR3 coding sequence is TGTGCCAGTAGGCCCCGGATGTCCTACGAGCAGTACTTC. It codes for CASRPRMSYEQYF.

This clone occurred a few times. V usage is TRBV11-3 and J usage is TRBJ2-1, with 9 bases matching TRBD2. Trimming cost V 5 bases and J 5 bases; bases outside gene matches: 4. Germline CDR1 and CDR2: SGHNT and YENEEA. The CDR3 totals 14 residues. The CDR3 DNA follows: TGTGCCAGCAGCCGGACTAGCGTACACAATGAGCAGTTCTTC. It codes for CASSRTSVHNEQFF.

J is TRBJ2-7 and V is TRBV11-2; D might be TRBD1 (5 bases). In germline, CDR1 is SGHAT, CDR2 FQNNGV. V lost 2 bases and J 6 bases, leaving 11 bases between the germline ends. This CDR3 has 13 amino acids. Written as DNA, the CDR3 is TGTGCCAGCAGCTTACCAGGGAACGGCGAGCAGTACTTC. Protein product: CASSLPGNGEQYF. The variable domain in full, completed from reference TRBV11-2 and TRBJ2-7, reads EAGVAQSPRYKIIEKRQSVAFWCNPISGHATLYWYQQILGQGPKLLIQFQNNGVVDDSQLPKDRFSAERLKGVDSTLKIQPAKLEDSAVYLCASSLPGNGEQYFGPGTRLTVT.

The V call is TRBV25-1, the J call TRBJ2-1; TRBD1 matches at 9 bases. J was trimmed by 5 bases and V by 4 bases; bases with no gene match: 3. Per the germline V gene, CDR1 is MGHDK and CDR2 is SYGVNS. There are 14 residues in the CDR3. The CDR3 DNA reads TGTGCCAGCAGTGCCGGGACAGGGAACAATGAGCAGTTCTTC. Residues: CASSAGTGNNEQFF.

This chain joins TRBV23-1 and TRBJ2-1; 11 nucleotides match TRBD2. TRBV23-1 is known as an ORF, though its function is uncertain. With V trimmed by 7 bases and J by 7 bases, 15 bases remained unmatched. There are 17 residues in the CDR3. CDR3 region: CASTPLAGGLTYNEQFF. The CDR3 nucleotides read TGCGCCAGCACCCCCCTAGCGGGGGGACTCACTTATAATGAGCAGTTCTTC.

J is TRBJ1-1 and V is TRBV10-3; no definite D call. Germline lookup yields CDR1 ENHRY and CDR2 SYGVKD. V lost 0 bases, J lost 1 base, and 0 bases lay in between. The CDR3 is 12 amino acids. In nucleotides, the CDR3 is TGTGCCATCAGTGAGTCGAACACTGAAGCTTTCTTT. Its translation is CAISESNTEAFF.

Concerning this clone: One junction end does not reproduce the germline sequence, and a read error may be involved. The chain combines TRBV13 with TRBJ1-1; a weak D match, TRBD1 (6 bases). The germline V gene encodes CDR1 PRHDT and CDR2 FYEKMQ (reference sequence). The CDR3 contains 16 residues. CDR3: CARSFGGLAGGRGAFF. The CDR3 DNA sequence: TGTGCCCGCAGCTTCGGGGGTTTGGCGGGGGGCCGTGGAGCTTTCTTT.

This clone was counted once. The gene calls are TRBV4-1 and TRBJ2-7; no definite D call. The CDR3 covers 14 residues. Trimming cost V 0 bases and J 5 bases, with 11 bases left between them. The germline gives CDR1 MGHRA, CDR2 YSYEKL. The CDR3 reads CASSQDKYWDEQYF. In DNA form, the CDR3 reads TGCGCCAGCAGCCAAGATAAGTACTGGGACGAGCAGTACTTC.

This clone has a handful of counts. CDR3 loop: CASSPRDGIYEQYF. In DNA form, the CDR3 reads TGTGCCAGCAGCCCAAGGGACGGGATCTACGAGCAGTACTTC. V is TRBV5-4 and J is TRBJ2-7; D is perhaps TRBD1 or TRBD2 (5 bases each). Germline assignment: CDR1 SGHNT and CDR2 YYREEE (reference sequence). CDR3 size: 14 residues. Trimming shortened V by 4 bases and J by 3 bases, and 14 bases separated the two germline ends.

The genes are TRBV6-2 or TRBV6-3 and TRBJ1-5, with a possible D match to TRBD1 (5 bases). Trimming removed 2 bases at V and 2 bases at J, with 10 bases between. Germline values: CDR1 MNHEY, CDR2 SVGEGT. This CDR3 is built from 15 residues. CDR3 bases: TGTGCCAGCAGTTACGGGGTGGGGGGCAATCAGCCCCAGCATTTT. The encoded protein is CASSYGVGGNQPQHF.

This clone has just a few counts. The V call is TRBV6-5, the J call TRBJ1-5; the D gene is possibly TRBD1 (5 bases). The V and J ends lost 7 bases and 7 bases respectively, with 14 bases between them. The CDR3 is 13 residues long. Germline V lookup: CDR1 MNHEY, CDR2 SVGAGI. The CDR3 reads CASTPNWDQPQHF. The CDR3 nucleotides are TGTGCCAGCACTCCTAACTGGGACCAGCCCCAGCATTTT.

Here the CDR3 DNA reads TGTGCCAGCAGCTCCTTCCGGGGCCCACACAGCTTGAACACTGAAGCTTTCTTT. It specifies CASSSFRGPHSLNTEAFF. The rearrangement links TRBV7-3 to TRBJ1-1; weak D call: TRBD1 (5 bases). Trimming pared 4 bases from V and 0 bases from J, leaving 21 bases between. This CDR3 has 18 amino acids. CDR1 SGHTA and CDR2 FQGTGA come from the germline V gene.

The CDR3 DNA sequence: TGTGCCAGCAGCCAAGAACAGGGGGCTGGGGCCAACGTCCTGACTTTC. Amino acid sequence: CASSQEQGAGANVLTF. The chain uses TRBV4-2 and TRBJ2-6, with TRBD1 identical over 8 bases. The CDR3 is made up of 16 amino acids. The germline V gene has CDR1 LGHNA and CDR2 YNFKEQ. J was trimmed by 2 bases and V by 0 bases; bases with no gene match: 0.

The chain carries TRBV6-5 and TRBJ2-1; D might be TRBD1 (5 bases). Trimming pared 5 bases from V and 6 bases from J, leaving 11 bases between. This CDR3 has 13 residues. The germline V gene has CDR1 MNHEY and CDR2 SVGAGI. Here the CDR3 reads CASSRPQGNEQFF. The CDR3 nucleotides are TGTGCCAGCAGTCGCCCCCAGGGCAATGAGCAGTTCTTC.

V gene TRBV7-8 combines with J gene TRBJ1-5; D unresolved. The V end was cut by 3 bases, the J end by 5 bases, with 8 bases between. Germline CDR1 and CDR2: SGHVS and FQNEAQ. The CDR3 has 13 amino acids. The CDR3 is CASSFGRHQPQHF. CDR3 DNA sequence: TGTGCCAGCAGCTTCGGGAGACATCAGCCCCAGCATTTT.

The V call is TRBV7-2, the J call TRBJ2-1; the D gene is possibly TRBD2 (6 bases). Trimming shortened V by 1 base and J by 4 bases, and 11 bases separated the two germline ends. This CDR3 is built from 15 residues. Looked up from germline, CDR1 is SGHTA and CDR2 is FQGNSA. The CDR3 is CASSLVGDWYNEQFF. In DNA form, the CDR3 reads TGTGCCAGCAGCTTAGTTGGGGACTGGTACAATGAGCAGTTCTTC. Supplemented by reference TRBV7-2 and TRBJ2-1, the full variable domain reads GAGVSQSPSNKVTEKGKDVELRCDPISGHTALYWYRQSLGQGLEFLIYFQGNSAPDKSGLPSDRFSAERTGGSVSTLTIQRTQQEDSAVYLCASSLVGDWYNEQFFGPGTRLTVL.

V and J are TRBV5-4 and TRBJ1-6; D unclear. This CDR3 has 14 amino acids. V gave up 0 bases and J gave up 7 bases, with 8 bases separating them. The germline CDR1 and CDR2 sequences are SGHNT and YYREEE (reference sequence). The CDR3 DNA is TGTGCCAGCAGCTTGGCGGCTCCCAATTCACCCCTCCACTTT. Protein product: CASSLAAPNSPLHF.

The chain uses TRBV11-2 and TRBJ1-6; D unclear. CDR1 and CDR2 from the germline V gene are SGHAT and FQNNGV. Trimming removed 2 bases at V and 10 bases at J, with 12 bases between. The CDR3 is 14 residues long. In DNA, the CDR3 is TGTGCCAGCAGCTTAACAACCCATGGATCACCCCTCCACTTT. Encoded protein: CASSLTTHGSPLHF.

This clone was seen a single time. The chain is built from TRBV7-2 and TRBJ2-1, with D possibly being TRBD2 (5 bases). This CDR3 contains 15 residues. The germline V gene encodes CDR1 SGHTA and CDR2 FQGNSA. Trimming shortened V by 4 bases and J by 5 bases, and 15 bases separated the two germline ends. CDR3 region: CASSWRSAGHNEQFF. DNA for the CDR3: TGTGCCAGCAGCTGGAGGAGTGCGGGCCACAATGAGCAGTTCTTC.

This sequence joins TRBV12-3 or TRBV12-4 and TRBJ2-7; D uncertain. The CDR3 covers 9 residues. The germline V and J ends were trimmed by 10 bases and 4 bases, with 5 bases remaining between them. In nucleotides, the CDR3 is TGTGCCAACTCGTACGAGCAGTACTTC. It yields the protein CANSYEQYF.

The chain recombines TRBV5-1 with TRBJ1-1; 11 bases agree with TRBD1. Germline CDR1 is SGHRS and CDR2 is YFSETQ. Trimming removed 6 bases from V and 5 bases from J; junction bases left unmatched: 12. This CDR3 has 16 amino acids. CDR3 sequence: CASKRTGGGTGTEAFF. CDR3 coding DNA: TGCGCCAGCAAAAGGACAGGGGGCGGGACGGGGACTGAAGCTTTCTTT. Together with reference TRBV5-1 and TRBJ1-1, the CDR3 gives the full variable domain: KAGVTQTPRYLIKTRGQQVTLSCSPISGHRSVSWYQQTPGQGLQFLFEYFSETQRNKGNFPGRFSGRQFSNSRSEMNVSTLELGDSALYLCASKRTGGGTGTEAFFGQGTRLTVV.